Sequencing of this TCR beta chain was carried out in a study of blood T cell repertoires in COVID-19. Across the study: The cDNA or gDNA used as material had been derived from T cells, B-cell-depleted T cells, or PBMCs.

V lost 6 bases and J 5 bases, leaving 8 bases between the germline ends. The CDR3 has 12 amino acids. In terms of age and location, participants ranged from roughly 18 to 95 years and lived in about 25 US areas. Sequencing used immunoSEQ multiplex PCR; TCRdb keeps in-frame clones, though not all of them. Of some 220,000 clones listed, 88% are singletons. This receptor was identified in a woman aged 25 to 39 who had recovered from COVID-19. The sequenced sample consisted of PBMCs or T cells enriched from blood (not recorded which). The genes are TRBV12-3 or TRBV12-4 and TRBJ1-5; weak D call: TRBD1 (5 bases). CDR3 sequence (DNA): TGTGCCAGCAGCCCACAGGATCAGCCCCAGCATTTT. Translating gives CASSPQDQPQHF.